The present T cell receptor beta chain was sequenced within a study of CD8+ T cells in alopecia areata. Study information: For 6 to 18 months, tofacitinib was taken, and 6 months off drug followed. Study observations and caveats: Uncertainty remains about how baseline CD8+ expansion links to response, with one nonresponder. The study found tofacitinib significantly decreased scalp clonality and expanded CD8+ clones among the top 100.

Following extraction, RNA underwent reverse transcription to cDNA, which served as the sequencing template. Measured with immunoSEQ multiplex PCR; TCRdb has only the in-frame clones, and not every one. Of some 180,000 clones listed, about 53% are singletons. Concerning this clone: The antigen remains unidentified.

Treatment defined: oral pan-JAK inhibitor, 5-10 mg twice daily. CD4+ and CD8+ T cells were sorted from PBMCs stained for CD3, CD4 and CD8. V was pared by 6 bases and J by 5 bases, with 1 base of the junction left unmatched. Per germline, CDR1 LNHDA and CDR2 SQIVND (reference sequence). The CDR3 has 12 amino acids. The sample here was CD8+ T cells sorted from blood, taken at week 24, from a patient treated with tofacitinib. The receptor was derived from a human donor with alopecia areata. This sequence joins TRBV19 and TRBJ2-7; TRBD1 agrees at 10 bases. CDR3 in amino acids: CASRDRGNEQYF. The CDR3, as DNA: TGTGCCAGTAGGGACAGGGGGAACGAGCAGTACTTC.